Presented here are 5 T cell receptor beta chains from one specimen sequenced in a study of CD8+ T cells in alopecia areata (dated by TCRdb to 2016 to 2018). Libraries came from the immunoSEQ multiplex PCR assay. RNA was extracted from all samples and reverse transcribed into cDNA as template for TCR sequencing. The immuneACCESS repertoire file appears here via TCRdb, limited to in-frame rearrangements. These files lack a portion of the clones; in checked studies, under half of the deficit traces to unresolved V genes, and the cause of the others is not known. Across this sample there are 200,000 to 250,000 clones, with about 56% seen only once. The biggest ten clones account for around 5% of the sample. Sample: CD8+ T cells sorted from blood. These receptor sequences come from a human donor in good health.

The V gene is TRBV13, the J gene TRBJ2-3, with a weak D call TRBD1 (6 bases). V was clipped by 4 bases and J by 4 bases, with 18 bases between them. This CDR3 spans 16 amino acids. Looked up from germline, CDR1 is PRHDT and CDR2 is FYEKMQ (reference sequence). CDR3 DNA: TGTGCCAGCAGCTCCTCCGGGACACAAAGGGCAGATACGCAGTATTTT. This codes for CASSSSGTQRADTQYF.

The V call is TRBV19, the J call TRBJ2-2; D might be TRBD1 (6 bases). V was pared by 8 bases and J by 0 bases, with 13 bases between. Germline-derived CDR1 and CDR2 are LNHDA and SQIVND (reference sequence). The CDR3 is 15 residues long. The CDR3 loop reads CASYQGFSNTGELFF. The CDR3 bases are TGTGCCAGTTACCAGGGGTTCTCGAACACCGGGGAGCTGTTTTTT.

This chain links TRBV6-1 with TRBJ1-6; D unclear. The V end was cut by 1 base, the J end by 9 bases, with 10 bases between. CDR1 is MNHNS, CDR2 SASEGT, per germline. The CDR3 covers 14 residues. The CDR3 DNA sequence: TGTGCCAGCAGTGAAGTGGACGGGGTTTCACCCCTCCACTTT. This sequence encodes CASSEVDGVSPLHF.

The chain links TRBV30 to TRBJ1-2; D is unclear. This CDR3 spans 19 amino acids. The germline V and J ends were trimmed by 2 bases and 1 base, with 26 bases remaining between them. From germline, CDR1 is GTSNPN and CDR2 SVGIG (reference sequence). The CDR3 protein is CAWSIMLATRNPYNYGYTF. The CDR3 nucleotides are TGTGCCTGGAGTATTATGTTGGCTACCAGGAACCCGTATAACTATGGCTACACCTTC.

The chain employs TRBV4-1 and TRBJ2-3; unclear D gene. Per germline, CDR1 MGHRA and CDR2 YSYEKL. V gave up 2 bases and J gave up 6 bases, with 9 bases separating them. The CDR3 loop spans 13 amino acids. The CDR3: CASSQPSVDTQYF. The CDR3 region has the DNA TGCGCCAGCAGCCAACCATCCGTTGATACGCAGTATTTT.